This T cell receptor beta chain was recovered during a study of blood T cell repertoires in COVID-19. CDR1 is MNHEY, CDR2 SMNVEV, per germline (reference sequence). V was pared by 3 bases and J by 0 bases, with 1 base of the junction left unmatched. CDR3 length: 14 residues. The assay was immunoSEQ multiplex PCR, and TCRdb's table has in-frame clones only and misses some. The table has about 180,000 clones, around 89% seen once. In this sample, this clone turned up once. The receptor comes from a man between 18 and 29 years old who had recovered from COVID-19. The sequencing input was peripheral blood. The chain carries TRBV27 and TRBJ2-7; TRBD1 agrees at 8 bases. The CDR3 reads CASSFTGGSYEQYF. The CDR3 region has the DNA TGTGCCAGCAGTTTTACAGGGGGCTCCTACGAGCAGTACTTC.